This TCR beta chain appears in the sequencing data of a study of blood T cell repertoires in COVID-19. Study background: T cells, B-cell-depleted T cells, or PBMCs supplied cDNA or gDNA.

As processed by the authors: Estimated nucleated cell counts came from reference gene primer amplification. The data were produced by immunoSEQ multiplex PCR, yet TCRdb's version contains in-frame clones alone and is incomplete. The V and J calls and clone size were taken over from that table, and D and trimming were inferred from the DNA. This sample has under 250,000 clones, with around 89% found just once. The germline V gene has CDR1 SGDLS and CDR2 YYNGEE. Between the trimmed V and J ends, which lost 3 bases and 4 bases, there was a span of 16 bases. The CDR3 covers 15 residues. The sample comprised peripheral blood. The chain combines TRBV9 with TRBJ1-2; D is possibly TRBD1 (6 bases). The clonotype was recovered from a woman aged 40 to 50 with acute or convalescent COVID-19. This CDR3 reads CASSGQGGVSYGYTF. CDR3 in DNA: TGTGCCAGCAGCGGACAAGGGGGGGTTAGCTATGGCTACACCTTC.